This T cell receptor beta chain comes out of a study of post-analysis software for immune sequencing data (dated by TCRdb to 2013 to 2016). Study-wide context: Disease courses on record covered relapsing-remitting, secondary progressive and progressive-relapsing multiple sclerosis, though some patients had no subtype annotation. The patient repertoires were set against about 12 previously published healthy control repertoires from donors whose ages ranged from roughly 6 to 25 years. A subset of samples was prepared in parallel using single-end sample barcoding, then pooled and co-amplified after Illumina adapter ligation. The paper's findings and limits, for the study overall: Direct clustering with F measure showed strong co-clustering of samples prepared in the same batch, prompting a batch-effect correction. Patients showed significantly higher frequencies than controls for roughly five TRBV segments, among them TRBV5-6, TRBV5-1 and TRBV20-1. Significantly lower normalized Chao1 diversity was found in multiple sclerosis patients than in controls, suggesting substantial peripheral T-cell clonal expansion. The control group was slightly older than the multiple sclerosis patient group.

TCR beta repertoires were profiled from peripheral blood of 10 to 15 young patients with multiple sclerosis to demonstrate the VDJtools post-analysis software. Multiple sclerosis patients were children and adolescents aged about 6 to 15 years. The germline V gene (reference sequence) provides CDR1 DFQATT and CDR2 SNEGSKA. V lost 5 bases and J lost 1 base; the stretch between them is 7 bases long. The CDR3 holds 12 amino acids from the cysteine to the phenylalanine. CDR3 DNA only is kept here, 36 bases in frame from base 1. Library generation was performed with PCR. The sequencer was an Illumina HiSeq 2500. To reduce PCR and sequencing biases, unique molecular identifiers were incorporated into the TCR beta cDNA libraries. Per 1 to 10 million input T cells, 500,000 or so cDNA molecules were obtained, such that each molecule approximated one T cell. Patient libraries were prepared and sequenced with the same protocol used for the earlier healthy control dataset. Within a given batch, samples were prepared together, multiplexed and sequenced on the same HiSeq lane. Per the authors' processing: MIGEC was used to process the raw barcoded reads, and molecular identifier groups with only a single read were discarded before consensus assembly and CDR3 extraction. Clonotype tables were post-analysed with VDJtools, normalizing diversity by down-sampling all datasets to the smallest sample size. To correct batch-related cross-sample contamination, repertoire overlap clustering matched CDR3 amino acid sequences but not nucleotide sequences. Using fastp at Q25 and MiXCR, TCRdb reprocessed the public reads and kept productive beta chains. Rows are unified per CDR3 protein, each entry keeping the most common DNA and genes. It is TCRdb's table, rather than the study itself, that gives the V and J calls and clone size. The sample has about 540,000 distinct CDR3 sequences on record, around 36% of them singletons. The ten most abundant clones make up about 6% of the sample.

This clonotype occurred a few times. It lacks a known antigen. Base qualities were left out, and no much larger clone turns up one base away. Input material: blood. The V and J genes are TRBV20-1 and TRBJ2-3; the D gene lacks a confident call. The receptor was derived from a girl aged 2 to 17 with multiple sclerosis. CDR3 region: CSAADRTDTQYF. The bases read TGCAGTGCTGCAGACCGCACAGATACGCAGTATTTT.